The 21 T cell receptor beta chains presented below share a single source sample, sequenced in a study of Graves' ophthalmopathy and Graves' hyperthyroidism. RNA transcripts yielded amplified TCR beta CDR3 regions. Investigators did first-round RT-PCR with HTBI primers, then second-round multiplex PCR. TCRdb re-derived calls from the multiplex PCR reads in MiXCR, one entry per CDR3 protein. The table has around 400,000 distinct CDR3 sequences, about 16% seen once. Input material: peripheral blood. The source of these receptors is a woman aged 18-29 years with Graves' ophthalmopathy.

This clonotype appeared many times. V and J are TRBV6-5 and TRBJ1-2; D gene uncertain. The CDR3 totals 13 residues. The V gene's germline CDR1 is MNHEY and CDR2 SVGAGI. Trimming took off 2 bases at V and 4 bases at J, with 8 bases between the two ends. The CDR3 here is CASSYGEPYGYTF. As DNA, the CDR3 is TGTGCCAGCAGTTACGGGGAACCCTATGGCTACACCTTC.

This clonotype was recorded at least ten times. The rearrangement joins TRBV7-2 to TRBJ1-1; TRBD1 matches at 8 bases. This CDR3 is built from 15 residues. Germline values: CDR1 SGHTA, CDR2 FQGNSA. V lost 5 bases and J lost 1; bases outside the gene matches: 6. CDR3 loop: CASSPRDRRNTEAFF. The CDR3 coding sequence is TGTGCCAGCAGCCCCCGGGACAGGCGGAACACTGAAGCTTTCTTT.

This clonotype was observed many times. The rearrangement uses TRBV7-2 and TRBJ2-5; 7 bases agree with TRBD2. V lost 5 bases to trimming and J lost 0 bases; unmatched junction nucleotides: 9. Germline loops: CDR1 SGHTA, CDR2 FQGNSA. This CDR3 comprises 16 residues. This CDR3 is CASSKPSGTDQETQYF. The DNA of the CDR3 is TGTGCCAGCAGCAAACCCAGCGGGACTGACCAAGAGACCCAGTACTTC.

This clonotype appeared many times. The CDR3 is CASSYVRSNTGELFF. The CDR3 coding sequence is TGTGCCAGCAGTTATGTGCGGTCGAACACCGGGGAGCTGTTTTTT. The gene calls are TRBV6-5 and TRBJ2-2, with D uncertain. In germline, CDR1 is MNHEY, CDR2 SVGAGI. The V end lost 3 bases, the J end lost 0 bases, and 8 bases lay between the germline ends. There are 15 residues in the CDR3.

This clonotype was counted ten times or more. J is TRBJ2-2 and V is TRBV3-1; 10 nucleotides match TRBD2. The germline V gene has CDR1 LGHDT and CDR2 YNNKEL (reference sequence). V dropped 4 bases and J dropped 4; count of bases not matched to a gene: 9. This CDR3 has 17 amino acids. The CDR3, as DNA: TGTGCCAGCAGCCCCTATGGGAGGACTAGCGGCACCGGGGAGCTGTTTTTT. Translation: CASSPYGRTSGTGELFF.

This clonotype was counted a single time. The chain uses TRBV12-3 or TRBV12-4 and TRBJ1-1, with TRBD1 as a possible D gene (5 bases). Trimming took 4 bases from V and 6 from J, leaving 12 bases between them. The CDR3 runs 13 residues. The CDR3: CASSSGPGAEAFF. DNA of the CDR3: TGTGCCAGCAGTTCAGGCCCGGGGGCTGAAGCTTTCTTT.

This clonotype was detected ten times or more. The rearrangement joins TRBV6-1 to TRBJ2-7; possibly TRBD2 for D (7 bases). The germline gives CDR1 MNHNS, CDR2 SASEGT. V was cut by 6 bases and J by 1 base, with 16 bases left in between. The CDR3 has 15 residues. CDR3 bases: TGTGCCAGCAGAGCTGGCGGGGGCGCTTCCTACGAGCAGTACTTC. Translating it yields CASRAGGGASYEQYF.

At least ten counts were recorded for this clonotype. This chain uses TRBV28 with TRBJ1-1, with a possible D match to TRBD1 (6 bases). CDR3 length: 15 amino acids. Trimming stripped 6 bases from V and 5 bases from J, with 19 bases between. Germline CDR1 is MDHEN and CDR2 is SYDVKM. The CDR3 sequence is CASSPTGQGKTEAFF. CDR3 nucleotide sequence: TGTGCCAGCAGCCCCACGGGGCAGGGGAAGACTGAAGCTTTCTTT.

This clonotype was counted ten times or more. The CDR3 sequence: CASRLQGSGQETQYF. The CDR3, as DNA: TGTGCCAGCAGGCTACAGGGTTCTGGGCAAGAGACCCAGTACTTC. The rearrangement links TRBV2 to TRBJ2-5; the D gene is possibly TRBD1 (6 bases). From germline, CDR1 is SNHLY and CDR2 FYNNEI. V was clipped by 6 bases and J by 2 bases, with 16 bases between them. The CDR3 is 15 residues long. The entire variable domain, with the rest obtained from reference TRBV2 and TRBJ2-5, is as follows: EPEVTQTPSHQVTQMGQEVILRCVPISNHLYFYWYRQILGQKVEFLVSFYNNEISEKSEIFDDQFSVERPDGSNFTLKIRSTKLEDSAMYFCASRLQGSGQETQYFGPGTRLLVL.

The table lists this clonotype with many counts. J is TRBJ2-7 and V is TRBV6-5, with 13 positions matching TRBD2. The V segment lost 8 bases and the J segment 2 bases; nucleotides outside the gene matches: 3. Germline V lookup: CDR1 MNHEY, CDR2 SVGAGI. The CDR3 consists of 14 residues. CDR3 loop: CASEGLAGPYEQYF. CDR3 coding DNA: TGTGCCAGCGAGGGACTAGCGGGACCCTACGAGCAGTACTTC.

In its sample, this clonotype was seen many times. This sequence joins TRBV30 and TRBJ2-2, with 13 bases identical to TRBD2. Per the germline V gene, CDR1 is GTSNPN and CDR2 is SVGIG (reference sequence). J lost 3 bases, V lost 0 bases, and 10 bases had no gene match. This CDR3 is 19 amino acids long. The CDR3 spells CAWSVSRTSGRGDTGELFF. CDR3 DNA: TGTGCCTGGAGTGTATCCCGTACTAGCGGGAGGGGCGACACCGGGGAGCTGTTTTTT.

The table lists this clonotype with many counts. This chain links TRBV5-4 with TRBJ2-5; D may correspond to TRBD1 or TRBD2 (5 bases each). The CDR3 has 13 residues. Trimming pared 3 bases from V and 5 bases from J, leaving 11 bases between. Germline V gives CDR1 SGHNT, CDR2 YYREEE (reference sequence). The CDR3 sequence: CASSSERGETQYF. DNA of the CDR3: TGTGCCAGCAGCTCCGAGAGGGGTGAGACCCAGTACTTC.

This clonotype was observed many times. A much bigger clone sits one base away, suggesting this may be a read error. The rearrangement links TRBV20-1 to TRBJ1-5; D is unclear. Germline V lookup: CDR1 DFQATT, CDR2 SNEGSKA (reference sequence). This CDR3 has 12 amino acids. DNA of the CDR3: TGCAGTGCTAGAGATCCGGGTCAGCCCCTGCATTTT. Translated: CSARDPGQPLHF.

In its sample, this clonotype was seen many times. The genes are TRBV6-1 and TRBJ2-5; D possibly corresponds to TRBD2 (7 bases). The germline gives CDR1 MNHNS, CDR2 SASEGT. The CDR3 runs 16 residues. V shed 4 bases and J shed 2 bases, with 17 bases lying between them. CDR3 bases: TGTGCCAGCAGTGGGGGGCGGGGAGGGGTACAAGAGACCCAGTACTTC. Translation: CASSGGRGGVQETQYF.

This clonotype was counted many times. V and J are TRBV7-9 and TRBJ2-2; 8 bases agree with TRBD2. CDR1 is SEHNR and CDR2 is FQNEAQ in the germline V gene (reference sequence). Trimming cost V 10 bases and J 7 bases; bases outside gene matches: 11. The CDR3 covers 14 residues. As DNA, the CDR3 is TGTGCCACCGCCTCGGGAGGGTCCCACGGGGAGCTGTTTTTT. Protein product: CATASGGSHGELFF.

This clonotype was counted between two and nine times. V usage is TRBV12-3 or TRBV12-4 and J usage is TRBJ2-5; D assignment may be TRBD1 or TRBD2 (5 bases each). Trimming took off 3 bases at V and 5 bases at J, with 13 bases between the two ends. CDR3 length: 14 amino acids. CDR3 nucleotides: TGTGCCAGCAGTTTGGGACCCGCCGGGGAGACCCAGTACTTC. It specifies CASSLGPAGETQYF.

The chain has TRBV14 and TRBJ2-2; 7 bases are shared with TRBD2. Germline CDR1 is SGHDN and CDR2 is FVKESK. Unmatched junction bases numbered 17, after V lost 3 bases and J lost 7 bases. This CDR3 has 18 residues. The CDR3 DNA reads TGTGCCAGCAGCCACCTTCGCTCGCGGGAGCTGGCCGGCGGGGAGCTGTTTTTT. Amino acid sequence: CASSHLRSRELAGGELFF.

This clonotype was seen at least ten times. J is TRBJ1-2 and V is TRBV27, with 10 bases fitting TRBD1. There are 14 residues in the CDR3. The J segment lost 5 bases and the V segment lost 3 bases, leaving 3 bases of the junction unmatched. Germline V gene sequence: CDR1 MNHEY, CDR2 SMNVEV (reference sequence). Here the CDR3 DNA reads TGTGCCAGCAGTTTTAGGGGACAGGGGTATGGCTACACCTTC. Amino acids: CASSFRGQGYGYTF.

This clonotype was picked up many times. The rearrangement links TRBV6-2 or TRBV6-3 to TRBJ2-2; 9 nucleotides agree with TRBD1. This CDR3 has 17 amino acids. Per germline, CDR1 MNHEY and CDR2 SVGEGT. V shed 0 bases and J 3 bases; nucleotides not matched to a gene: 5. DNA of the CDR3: TGTGCCAGCAGTTACTCTCCGGGACAGGGAGACACCGGGGAGCTGTTTTTT. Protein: CASSYSPGQGDTGELFF.

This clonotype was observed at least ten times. The CDR3 loop is CAISEFREPGELFF. CDR3 coding DNA: TGTGCCATCAGTGAGTTTCGGGAACCCGGGGAGCTGTTTTTT. The chain employs TRBV10-3 and TRBJ2-2; maybe TRBD2 (5 bases). CDR3 length: 14 residues. Germline CDR1 ENHRY, CDR2 SYGVKD. Trimming cost V 1 base and J 6 bases, with 9 bases left between them.

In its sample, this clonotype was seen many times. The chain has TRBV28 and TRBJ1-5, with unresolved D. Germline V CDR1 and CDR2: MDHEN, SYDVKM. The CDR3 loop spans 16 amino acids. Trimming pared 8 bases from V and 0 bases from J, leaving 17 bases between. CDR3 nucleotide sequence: TGTGCCAGCGGTACCCGGACTGTTACTAGCAATCAGCCCCAGCATTTT. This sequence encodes CASGTRTVTSNQPQHF.